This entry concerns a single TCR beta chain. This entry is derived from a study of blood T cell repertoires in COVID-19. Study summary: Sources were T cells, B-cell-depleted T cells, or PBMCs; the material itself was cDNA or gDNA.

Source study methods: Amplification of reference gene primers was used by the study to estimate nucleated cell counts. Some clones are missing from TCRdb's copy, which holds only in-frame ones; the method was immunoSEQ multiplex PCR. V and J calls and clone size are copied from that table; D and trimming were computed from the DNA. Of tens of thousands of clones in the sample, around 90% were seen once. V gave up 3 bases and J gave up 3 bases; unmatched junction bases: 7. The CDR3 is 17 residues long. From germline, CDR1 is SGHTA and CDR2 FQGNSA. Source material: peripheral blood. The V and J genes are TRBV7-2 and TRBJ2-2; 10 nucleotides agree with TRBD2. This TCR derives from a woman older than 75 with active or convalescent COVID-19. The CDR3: CASSLGGTSEYTGELFF. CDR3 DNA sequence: TGTGCCAGCAGCTTGGGGGGGACTAGCGAGTACACCGGGGAGCTGTTTTTT.